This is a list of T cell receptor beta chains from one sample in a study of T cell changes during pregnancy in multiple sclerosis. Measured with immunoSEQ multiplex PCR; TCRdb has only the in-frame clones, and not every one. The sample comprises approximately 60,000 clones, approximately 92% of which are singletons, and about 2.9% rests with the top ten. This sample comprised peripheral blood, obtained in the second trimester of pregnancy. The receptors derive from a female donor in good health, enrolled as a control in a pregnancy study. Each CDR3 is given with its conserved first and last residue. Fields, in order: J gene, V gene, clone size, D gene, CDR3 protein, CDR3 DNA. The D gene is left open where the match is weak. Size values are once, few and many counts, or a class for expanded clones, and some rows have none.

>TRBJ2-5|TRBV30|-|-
CAWSGQYQETQYF
TGTGCCTGGAGTGGACAGTACCAAGAGACCCAGTACTTC
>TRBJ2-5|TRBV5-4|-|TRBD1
CASSAGTGGQETQYF
TGTGCCAGCAGCGCGGGGACAGGGGGCCAAGAGACCCAGTACTTC
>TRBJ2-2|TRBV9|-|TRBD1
CASSVAGARDRGTGELFF
TGTGCCAGCAGCGTAGCTGGGGCCCGGGACAGGGGTACCGGGGAGCTGTTTTTT
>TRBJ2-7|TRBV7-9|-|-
CASSLRDYEQYF
TGTGCCAGCAGCCTGCGGGACTACGAGCAGTACTTC
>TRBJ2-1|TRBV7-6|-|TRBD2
CASSFRAGGPVDSQFF
TGTGCCAGCAGCTTCAGGGCGGGAGGGCCGGTAGACTCGCAGTTCTTC
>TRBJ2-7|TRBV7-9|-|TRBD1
CASSSRGQGSYEQYF
TGTGCCAGCAGCTCAAGGGGACAGGGGTCCTACGAGCAGTACTTC
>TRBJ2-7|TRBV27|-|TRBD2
CASSFRLVGLAGTHEQYF
TGTGCCAGCAGTTTCCGTCTCGTAGGGCTAGCGGGAACTCACGAGCAGTACTTC
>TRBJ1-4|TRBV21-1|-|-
CASISAGSRNATNEKLFF
TGTGCCAGCATCTCGGCGGGGTCCCGCAATGCAACTAATGAAAAACTGTTTTTT
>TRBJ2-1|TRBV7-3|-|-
CASSLRSYNEQFF
TGTGCCAGCAGCCTCCGGAGTTACAATGAGCAGTTCTTC
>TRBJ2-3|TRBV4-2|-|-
CASSQDRGAEDTQYF
TGTGCCAGCAGCCAAGATCGGGGGGCAGAGGATACGCAGTATTTT
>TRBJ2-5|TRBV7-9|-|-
CASSPMEGQSQETQYF
TGTGCCAGCAGCCCGATGGAGGGACAGTCTCAAGAGACCCAGTACTTC
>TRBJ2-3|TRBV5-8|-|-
CASRDGRDTQYF
TGTGCCAGCAGGGATGGGAGAGATACGCAGTATTTT
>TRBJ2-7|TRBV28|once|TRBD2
CASSLNLAGAVHYEQYF
TGTGCCAGCAGTTTAAACTTAGCGGGAGCCGTGCACTACGAGCAGTACTTC